This entry describes one T cell receptor (beta chain). Libraries were prepared by immunoSEQ multiplex PCR; TCRdb keeps only in-frame clonotypes and omits some of them. Among 720,000 or so clones, around 85% were seen once, and the ten largest hold approximately 0.01%. The data are from a study of shared T cell receptors in the human thymus. This CDR3 contains 17 residues. Germline V lookup: CDR1 SGHVS, CDR2 FQNEAQ. The ends lost 5 bases at V and 0 bases at J; junction bases unmatched: 7. These data are also associated with another study on human thymus T cells.

Sequenced: thymocytes. This chain uses TRBV7-8 with TRBJ2-7; 13 nucleotides line up with TRBD2. This clonotype originated in a girl under three years old with a congenital heart defect. CDR3 bases: TGTGCCAGCAGCCTGGGACTAGCGGGGAGCCGCTCCTACGAGCAGTACTTC. Translating it yields CASSLGLAGSRSYEQYF.